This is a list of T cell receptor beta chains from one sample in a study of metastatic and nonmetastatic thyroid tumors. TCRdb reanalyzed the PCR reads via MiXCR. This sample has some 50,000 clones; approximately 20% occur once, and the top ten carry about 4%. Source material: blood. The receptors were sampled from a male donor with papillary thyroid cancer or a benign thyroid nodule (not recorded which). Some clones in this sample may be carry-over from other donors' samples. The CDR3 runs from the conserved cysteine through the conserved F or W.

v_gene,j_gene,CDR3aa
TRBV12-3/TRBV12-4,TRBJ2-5,CASSLAGREETQYF
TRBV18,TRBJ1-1,CASSPLGQGNTEAFF
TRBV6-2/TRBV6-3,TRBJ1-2,CASSYFGGEAGYTF
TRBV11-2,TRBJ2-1,CASSMRTSGSYNEQFF
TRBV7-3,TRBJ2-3,CASSPGGNTQYF
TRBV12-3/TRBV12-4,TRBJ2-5,CASSPGTLNTQYF
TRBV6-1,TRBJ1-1,CASNLGVGYTEAFF
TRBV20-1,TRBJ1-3,CSARDIRGNPGNTIYF
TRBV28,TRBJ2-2,CASSSTGTGIRGELFF
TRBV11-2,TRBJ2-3,CASSSLGGAETDTQYF
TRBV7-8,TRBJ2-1,CASSSQGYNEQFF
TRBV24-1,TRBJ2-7,CATSDSGGAYEQYF
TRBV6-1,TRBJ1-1,CASIGGTSEAFF
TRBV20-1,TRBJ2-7,CSARSYEQYF
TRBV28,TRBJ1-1,CASGRGVNTEAFF
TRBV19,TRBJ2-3,CASSGTQGSGTDTQYF
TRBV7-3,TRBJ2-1,CASSRGGGNEQFF
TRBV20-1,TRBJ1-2,CSARKVESYGYTF
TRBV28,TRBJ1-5,CASSLSGYNQPQHF
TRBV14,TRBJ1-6,CASSWGAYNSPLHF
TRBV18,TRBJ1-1,CASSPLGVRTGVTEAFF
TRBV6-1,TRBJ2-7,CASSPSGWSSYEQYF
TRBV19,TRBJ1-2,CASSGIFNYGYTF
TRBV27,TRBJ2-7,CASSLEWSSYEKYF
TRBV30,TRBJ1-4,CAWSVGDLATNEKLFF
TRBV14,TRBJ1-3,CASSPAPHRVGNTIYF
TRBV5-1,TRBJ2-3,CASSFIGGEVPSITDTQYF
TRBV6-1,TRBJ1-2,CASYRDPLYGYTF
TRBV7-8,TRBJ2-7,CASSLGVVGRGEQYF
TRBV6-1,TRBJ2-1,CASRRVSNEQFF
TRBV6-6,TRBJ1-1,CASSYSWRGRAAEAFF
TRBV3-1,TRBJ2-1,CASSQPGLPFNEQFF
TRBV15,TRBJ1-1,CATSSVDWNTEAFF
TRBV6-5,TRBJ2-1,CASSYFAGGSEFF
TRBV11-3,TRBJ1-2,CASSLVATSIDTF
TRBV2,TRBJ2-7,CASSESGGNYEQYF
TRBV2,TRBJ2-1,CASRGGYGVF
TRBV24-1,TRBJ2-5,CATSDLDGGGTQYF
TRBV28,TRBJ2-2,CASQTLAGGTGELFF
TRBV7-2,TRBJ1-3,CASSPVASSGNTIYF
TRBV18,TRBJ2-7,CASSPRDSGYEQYF
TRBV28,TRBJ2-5,CASSLFRGSVQETQYF